This record covers a single T cell receptor (beta chain). This specimen belongs to a study of blood T cell repertoires in COVID-19. The wider study: Samples taken during acute and convalescent COVID-19 were collected in the United States, Italy and Spain. Sources were T cells, B-cell-depleted T cells, or PBMCs; the material itself was cDNA or gDNA.

Seattle patient enrollment occurred during active infection, with longitudinal follow-up thereafter. Assay: immunoSEQ multiplex PCR; the TCRdb copy retains only in-frame clones and omits some. The repertoire holds 200,000 to 300,000 clones, with roughly 81% as singletons. Sequencing was performed on peripheral blood. The source is an elderly woman with COVID-19, enrolled during active disease.

Here the CDR3 DNA reads TGCGCCAGCAGCCCACAGGGGGCTAAAAACATTCAGTACTTC. Translation: CASSPQGAKNIQYF. The rearrangement uses TRBV5-1 and TRBJ2-4, with TRBD1 matching 9 bases. CDR3 length: 14 amino acids. The V and J ends lost 4 bases and 4 bases, in that order; junction bases with no gene match: 3. CDR1 SGHRS and CDR2 YFSETQ come from the germline V gene. Full variable domain (remainder filled in from reference TRBV5-1 and TRBJ2-4): KAGVTQTPRYLIKTRGQQVTLSCSPISGHRSVSWYQQTPGQGLQFLFEYFSETQRNKGNFPGRFSGRQFSNSRSEMNVSTLELGDSALYLCASSPQGAKNIQYFGAGTRLSVL.